Below, 8 T cell receptor beta chains from the same sample are listed, as sequenced in a study of shared clonotypes between healthy human individuals. Libraries were prepared by immunoSEQ multiplex PCR; TCRdb keeps only in-frame clonotypes and omits some of them. Of a few hundred thousand clones in the sample, around 97% were seen once. Sequenced: naive CD4+ T cells sorted from blood. Subset meaning: CD45RA+ positively selected. The receptors were sampled from a woman in her thirties in good health.

The rearrangement uses TRBV28 and TRBJ1-5; a weak D match, TRBD1 (6 bases). The CDR3 is 14 amino acids. V was clipped by 3 bases and J by 7 bases, with 13 bases between them. Germline assignment: CDR1 MDHEN and CDR2 SYDVKM. This CDR3 is CASSFGRGDQPQHF. CDR3 nucleotide sequence: TGTGCCAGCAGTTTTGGCAGGGGTGACCAGCCCCAGCATTTT. The complete variable domain, with remaining parts taken from reference TRBV28 and TRBJ1-5, reads DVKVTQSSRYLVKRTGEKVFLECVQDMDHENMFWYRQDPGLGLRLIYFSYDVKMKEKGDIPEGYSVSREKKERFSLILESASTNQTSMYLCASSFGRGDQPQHFGDGTRLSIL.

The chain joins TRBV7-9 to TRBJ2-7; D not resolved. Looked up from germline, CDR1 is SEHNR and CDR2 is FQNEAQ (reference sequence). This CDR3 spans 14 amino acids. Trimming cost V 5 bases and J 0 bases, with 11 bases left between them. The DNA of the CDR3 is TGTGCCAGCAGCCCCTCCTCCCGCTCCTACGAGCAGTACTTC. It is translated as CASSPSSRSYEQYF.

V and J are TRBV5-8 and TRBJ1-6; no clear D gene. From germline, CDR1 is SGHTS and CDR2 YDEGEE. CDR3 length: 13 amino acids. V lost 7 bases to trimming and J lost 8 bases, with 13 bases between them. The CDR3 region is CASVRPGHSPLHF. The CDR3 nucleotides are TGTGCCAGCGTACGACCCGGGCATTCACCCCTCCACTTT. The variable domain in full, completed from reference TRBV5-8 and TRBJ1-6, reads EAGVTQSPTHLIKTRGQQATLRCSPISGHTSVYWYQQALGLGLQFLLWYDEGEERNRGNFPPRFSGRQFPNYSSELNVNALELEDSALYLCASVRPGHSPLHFGNGTRLTVT.

V is TRBV10-1 and J is TRBJ1-1, with 8 bases that match TRBD1. The germline V gene has CDR1 WNHNN and CDR2 SYGVQD (reference sequence). The CDR3 is made up of 13 amino acids. J gave up 3 bases and V 3 bases, and 0 bases lay outside the gene matches. CDR3 in DNA: TGCGCCAGCAGTGAACAGGGGGACACTGAAGCTTTCTTT. It specifies CASSEQGDTEAFF.

The chain employs TRBV7-2 and TRBJ2-7; TRBD1 agrees at 10 bases. This CDR3 comprises 16 residues. With 3 bases clipped from V and 2 bases from J, the junction kept 7 bases outside the gene matches. Germline CDR1 reads SGHTA; CDR2 reads FQGNSA. The CDR3 region is CASSFQSGQGTYEQYF. The CDR3, as DNA: TGTGCCAGCAGCTTCCAATCGGGACAGGGGACCTACGAGCAGTACTTC.

This chain connects TRBV27 to TRBJ2-5; tentative D call: TRBD2 (7 bases). Germline lookup yields CDR1 MNHEY and CDR2 SMNVEV (reference sequence). The CDR3 has 14 residues. V gave up 5 bases and J gave up 4 bases, with 14 bases separating them. The CDR3 coding sequence is TGTGCCAGCAGTCAGACTGGGGGGGCAGAGACCCAGTACTTC. This translates into CASSQTGGAETQYF.

V gene TRBV7-9 combines with J gene TRBJ2-1, with 8 bases identical to TRBD1. The V gene's germline CDR1 is SEHNR and CDR2 FQNEAQ (reference sequence). Trimming removed 5 bases from V and 15 bases from J; junction bases left unmatched: 15. The CDR3 has 14 amino acids. The CDR3 coding sequence is TGTGCCAGCAGCCTCGAGGACAGGGCCCAGTTGGGGTTCTTC. Protein sequence: CASSLEDRAQLGFF.

This sequence joins TRBV6-5 and TRBJ2-7; perhaps TRBD1 as D (6 bases). The V gene lost 2 bases and the J gene lost 2 bases, with 10 bases spanning the gap. The CDR3 covers 14 residues. Germline CDR1 is MNHEY and CDR2 is SVGAGI. This chain's CDR3 is CASSYSRGAYEQYF. The CDR3 DNA is TGTGCCAGCAGTTACAGCAGGGGTGCCTACGAGCAGTACTTC.